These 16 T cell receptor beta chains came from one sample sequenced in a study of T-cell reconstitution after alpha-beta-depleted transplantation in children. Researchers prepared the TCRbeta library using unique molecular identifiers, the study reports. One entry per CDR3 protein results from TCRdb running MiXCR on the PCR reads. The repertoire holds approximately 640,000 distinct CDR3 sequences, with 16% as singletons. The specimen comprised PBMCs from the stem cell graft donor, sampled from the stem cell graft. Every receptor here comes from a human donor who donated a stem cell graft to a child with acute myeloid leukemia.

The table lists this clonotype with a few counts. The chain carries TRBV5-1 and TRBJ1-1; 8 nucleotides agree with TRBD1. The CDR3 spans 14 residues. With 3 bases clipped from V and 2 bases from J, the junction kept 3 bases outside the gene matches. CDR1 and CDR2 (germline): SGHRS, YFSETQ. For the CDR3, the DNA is TGCGCCAGCAGCTCGACAGGGGTAAACACTGAAGCTTTCTTT. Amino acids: CASSSTGVNTEAFF.

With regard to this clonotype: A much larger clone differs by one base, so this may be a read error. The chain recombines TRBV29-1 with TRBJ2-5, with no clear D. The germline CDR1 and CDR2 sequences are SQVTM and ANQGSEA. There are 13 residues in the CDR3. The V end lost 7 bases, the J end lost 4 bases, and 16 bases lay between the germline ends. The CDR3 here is CSDLGTDGETQYF. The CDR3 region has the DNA TGCAGCGACCTGGGTACGGACGGAGAGACCCAGTACTTC. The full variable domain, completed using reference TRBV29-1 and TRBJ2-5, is SAVISQKPSRDICQRGTSLTIQCQVDSQVTMMFWYRQQPGQSLTLIATANQGSEATYESGFVIDKFPISRPNLTFSTLTVSNMSPEDSSIYLCSDLGTDGETQYFGPGTRLLVL.

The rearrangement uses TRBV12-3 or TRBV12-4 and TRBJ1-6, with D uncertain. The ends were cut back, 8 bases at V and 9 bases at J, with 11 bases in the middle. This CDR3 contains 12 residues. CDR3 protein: CASSQRLSPLHF. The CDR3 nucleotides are TGTGCCAGCTCACAGCGCCTTTCACCCCTCCACTTT.

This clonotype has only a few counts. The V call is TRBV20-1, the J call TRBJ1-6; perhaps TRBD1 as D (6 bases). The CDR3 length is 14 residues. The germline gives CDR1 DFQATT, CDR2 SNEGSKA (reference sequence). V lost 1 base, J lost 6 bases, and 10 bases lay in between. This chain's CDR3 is CSARGGRANSPLHF. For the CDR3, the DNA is TGCAGTGCTAGAGGGGGGCGCGCTAATTCACCCCTCCACTTT.

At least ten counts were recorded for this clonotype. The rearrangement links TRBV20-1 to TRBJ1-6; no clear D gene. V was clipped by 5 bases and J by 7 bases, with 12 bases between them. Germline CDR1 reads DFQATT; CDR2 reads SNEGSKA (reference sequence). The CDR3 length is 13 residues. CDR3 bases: TGCAGTGCTTTCCGGGAGATGAATTCACCCCTCCACTTT. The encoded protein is CSAFREMNSPLHF.

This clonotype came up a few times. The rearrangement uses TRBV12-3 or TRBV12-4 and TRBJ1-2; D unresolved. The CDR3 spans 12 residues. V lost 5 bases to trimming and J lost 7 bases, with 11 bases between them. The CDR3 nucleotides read TGTGCCAGCAGTCTACAGTCTATTGGCTACACCTTC. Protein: CASSLQSIGYTF.

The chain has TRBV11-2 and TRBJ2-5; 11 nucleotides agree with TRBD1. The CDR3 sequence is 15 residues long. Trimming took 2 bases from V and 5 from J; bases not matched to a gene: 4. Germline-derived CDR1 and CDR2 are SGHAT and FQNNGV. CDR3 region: CASSLRTGGMETQYF. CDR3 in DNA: TGTGCCAGCAGCTTAAGGACAGGGGGCATGGAGACCCAGTACTTC.

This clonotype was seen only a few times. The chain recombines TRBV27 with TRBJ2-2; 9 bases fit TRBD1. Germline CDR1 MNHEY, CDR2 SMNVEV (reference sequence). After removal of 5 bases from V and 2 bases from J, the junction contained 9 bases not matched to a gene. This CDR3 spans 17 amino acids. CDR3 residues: CASSVYRDRVNTGELFF. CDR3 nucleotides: TGTGCCAGCAGTGTTTACCGGGACAGGGTAAACACCGGGGAGCTGTTTTTT.

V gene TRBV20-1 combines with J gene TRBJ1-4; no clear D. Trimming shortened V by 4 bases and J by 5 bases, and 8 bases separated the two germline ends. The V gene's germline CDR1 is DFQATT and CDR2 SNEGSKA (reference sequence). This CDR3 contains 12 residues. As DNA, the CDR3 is TGCAGTGCTATTGACTGGAATGAAAAACTGTTTTTT. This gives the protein CSAIDWNEKLFF.

The CDR3 loop is CASSTTRGALTDTQYF. The CDR3 DNA reads TGTGCCAGCTCAACCACCAGGGGGGCCCTCACAGATACGCAGTATTTT. The chain recombines TRBV18 with TRBJ2-3, with D possibly TRBD1 on 7 matching bases. The CDR3 runs to 16 residues. V was clipped by 5 bases and J by 2 bases, with 17 bases between them. Germline-derived CDR1 and CDR2 are KGHSH and LQKENI. Supplemented by reference TRBV18 and TRBJ2-3, the full variable domain reads NAGVMQNPRHLVRRRGQEARLRCSPMKGHSHVYWYRQLPEEGLKFMVYLQKENIIDESGMPKERFSAEFPKEGPSILRIQQVVRGDSAAYFCASSTTRGALTDTQYFGPGTRLTVL.

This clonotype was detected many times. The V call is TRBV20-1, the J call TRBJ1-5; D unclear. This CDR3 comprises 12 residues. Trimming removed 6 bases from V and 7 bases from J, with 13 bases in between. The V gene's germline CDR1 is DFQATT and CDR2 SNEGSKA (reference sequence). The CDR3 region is CSARREGQPQHF. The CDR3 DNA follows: TGCAGTGCCCGCCGGGAGGGCCAGCCCCAGCATTTT.

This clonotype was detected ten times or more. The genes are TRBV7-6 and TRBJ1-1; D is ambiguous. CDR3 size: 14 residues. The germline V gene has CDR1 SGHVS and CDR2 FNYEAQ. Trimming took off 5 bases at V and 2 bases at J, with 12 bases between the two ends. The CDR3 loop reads CASSHGGENTEAFF. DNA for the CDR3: TGTGCCAGCAGCCACGGTGGAGAAAACACTGAAGCTTTCTTT.

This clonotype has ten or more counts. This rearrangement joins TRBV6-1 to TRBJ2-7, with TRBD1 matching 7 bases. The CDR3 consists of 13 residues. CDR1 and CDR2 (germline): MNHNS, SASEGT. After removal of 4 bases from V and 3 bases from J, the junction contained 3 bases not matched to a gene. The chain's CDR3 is CASSVTGDYEQYV. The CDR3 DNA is TGTGCCAGCAGTGTCACAGGGGACTACGAGCAGTACGTC.

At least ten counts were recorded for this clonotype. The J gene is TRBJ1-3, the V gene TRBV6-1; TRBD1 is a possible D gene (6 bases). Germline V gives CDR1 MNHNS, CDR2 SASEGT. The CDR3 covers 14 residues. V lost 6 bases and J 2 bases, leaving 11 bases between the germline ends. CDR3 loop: CASRLGAAGNTIYF. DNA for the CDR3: TGTGCCAGCAGGCTGGGGGCAGCTGGAAACACCATATATTTT.

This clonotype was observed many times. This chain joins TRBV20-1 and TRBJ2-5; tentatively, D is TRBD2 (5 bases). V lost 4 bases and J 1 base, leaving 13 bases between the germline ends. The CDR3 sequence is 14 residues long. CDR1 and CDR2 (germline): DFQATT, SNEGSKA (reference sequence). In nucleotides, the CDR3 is TGCAGTGCTACCAGACGGCGGGCCCAAGAGACCCAGTACTTC. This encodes CSATRRRAQETQYF.

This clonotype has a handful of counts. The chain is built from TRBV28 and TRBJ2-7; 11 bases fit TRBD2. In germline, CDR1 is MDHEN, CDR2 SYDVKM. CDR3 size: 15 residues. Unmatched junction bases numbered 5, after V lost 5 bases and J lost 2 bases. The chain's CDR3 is CASSRPSGGPYEQYV. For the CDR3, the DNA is TGTGCCAGCAGTCGACCTAGCGGGGGGCCCTACGAGCAGTACGTC.